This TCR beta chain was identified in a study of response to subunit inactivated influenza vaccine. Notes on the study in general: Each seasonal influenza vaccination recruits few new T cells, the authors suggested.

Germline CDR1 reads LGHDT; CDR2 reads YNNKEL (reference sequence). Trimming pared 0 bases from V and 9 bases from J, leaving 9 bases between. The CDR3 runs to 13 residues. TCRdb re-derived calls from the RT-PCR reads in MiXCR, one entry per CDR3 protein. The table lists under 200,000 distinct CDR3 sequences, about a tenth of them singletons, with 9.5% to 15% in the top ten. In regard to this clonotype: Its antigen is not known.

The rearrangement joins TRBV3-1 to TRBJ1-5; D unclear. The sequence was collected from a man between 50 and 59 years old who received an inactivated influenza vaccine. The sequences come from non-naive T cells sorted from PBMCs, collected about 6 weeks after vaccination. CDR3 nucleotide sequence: TGTGCCAGCAGCCAAGATCGCTTAGGGCCCCAGCATTTT. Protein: CASSQDRLGPQHF.